Following are 16 T cell receptor beta chains from one sample sequenced in a study of blood T cell repertoires in COVID-19. Data came from immunoSEQ multiplex PCR; TCRdb stores just in-frame clones and leaves some out. The sample gives 310,000 or so clones, roughly 90% of which show up once; 1.1% is in the top ten. The sequenced sample was PBMCs or T cells enriched from blood (not recorded which). The receptors were sampled from a woman aged 30 to 39 who had recovered from COVID-19.

The J gene is TRBJ1-3, the V gene TRBV7-9, with 7 bases matching TRBD1. The CDR3 covers 15 residues. Germline V gene lookup returns CDR1 SEHNR and CDR2 FQNEAQ (reference sequence). The V and J ends lost 3 bases and 15 bases, in that order; junction bases with no gene match: 17. CDR3 in amino acids: CASSFRPLDRETGYF. The CDR3 DNA sequence: TGTGCCAGCAGCTTCCGACCCCTTGACAGGGAGACTGGATATTTT.

The chain has TRBV6-6 and TRBJ2-7, with D possibly matching TRBD1 (6 bases). Germline-derived CDR1 and CDR2 are MNHNY and SVGAGI (reference sequence). The CDR3 is 15 amino acids. The ends were cut back, 5 bases at V and 0 bases at J, with 14 bases in the middle. CDR3 sequence (DNA): TGTGCCAGCAGTACAAGACAGGCCAGCTCCTACGAGCAGTACTTC. It codes for CASSTRQASSYEQYF.

J is TRBJ2-5 and V is TRBV11-3, with a possible D match to TRBD2 (5 bases). The V gene lost 4 bases and the J gene lost 3 bases, with 18 bases spanning the gap. The CDR3 loop spans 16 amino acids. Germline V gene data show CDR1 as SGHNT and CDR2 as YENEEA. The CDR3 region has the DNA TGTGCCAGCAGCTCGGGGATCACCTCCTCCGAAGAGACCCAGTACTTC. It translates to CASSSGITSSEETQYF.

The chain is built from TRBV30 and TRBJ2-2; a weak D match, TRBD2 (6 bases). V was clipped by 1 base and J by 5 bases, with 17 bases between them. The CDR3 is made up of 16 amino acids. CDR1 is GTSNPN and CDR2 is SVGIG in the germline V gene (reference sequence). CDR3 protein: CAWSGRVIAWTGELFF. For the CDR3, the DNA is TGTGCCTGGAGTGGGAGGGTGATAGCGTGGACCGGGGAGCTGTTTTTT.

The genes are TRBV24-1 and TRBJ2-2; weak D call: TRBD1 (5 bases). Germline V gene lookup returns CDR1 KGHDR and CDR2 SFDVKD. V was shortened by 5 bases and J by 3 bases, with 18 bases between the two germline ends. The CDR3 runs 17 residues. CDR3 protein: CATSGVLGASYTGELFF. CDR3 DNA sequence: TGTGCCACCAGTGGAGTTCTAGGGGCTTCGTACACCGGGGAGCTGTTTTTT.

The chain joins TRBV7-9 to TRBJ2-7, with TRBD2 matching 12 bases. Germline V lookup: CDR1 SEHNR, CDR2 FQNEAQ (reference sequence). CDR3 length: 14 amino acids. V lost 1 base and J lost 6; bases outside the gene matches: 1. The CDR3 bases are TGTGCCAGCAGCTTAGGACTAGCGGGAGTCGAGCAGTACTTC. It codes for CASSLGLAGVEQYF.

This sequence joins TRBV9 and TRBJ1-2, with TRBD1 matching over 7 bases. This CDR3 comprises 15 residues. Trimming at V came to 4 bases and at J to 3 bases, leaving 9 bases not matched to a gene. The germline V gene encodes CDR1 SGDLS and CDR2 YYNGEE. DNA for the CDR3: TGTGCCAGCAGCCCCCGGGACAGCCAATACTATGGCTACACCTTC. Translating gives CASSPRDSQYYGYTF.

The chain has TRBV20-1 and TRBJ1-5; 8 nucleotides agree with TRBD1. Germline CDR1 DFQATT, CDR2 SNEGSKA (reference sequence). The CDR3 loop spans 14 amino acids. V was pared by 3 bases and J by 4 bases, with 5 bases of the junction left unmatched. The CDR3, as DNA: TGCAGTGCTAGTAGGGACAGGAGTAATCAGCCCCAGCATTTT. Amino acid sequence: CSASRDRSNQPQHF.

CDR3 residues: CASSGGLYSNQPQHF. DNA of the CDR3: TGTGCCAGCAGCGGGGGACTTTATAGCAATCAGCCCCAGCATTTT. This chain joins TRBV9 and TRBJ1-5; TRBD1 is a possible D gene (5 bases). CDR3 length: 15 residues. V was cut by 3 bases and J by 0 bases, with 10 bases left in between. Germline CDR1 SGDLS, CDR2 YYNGEE. The whole variable domain, remainder taken from reference TRBV9 and TRBJ1-5, is DSGVTQTPKHLITATGQRVTLRCSPRSGDLSVYWYQQSLDQGLQFLIQYYNGEERAKGNILERFSAQQFPDLHSELNLSSLELGDSALYFCASSGGLYSNQPQHFGDGTRLSIL.

This sequence joins TRBV7-8 and TRBJ1-1; D is perhaps TRBD1 (5 bases). Germline CDR1 and CDR2: SGHVS and FQNEAQ. Trimming pared 6 bases from V and 1 base from J, leaving 24 bases between. The CDR3 has 18 amino acids. The CDR3 DNA reads TGTGCCAGCAGTACCAACCTCGAGGGGCGGGGGAAGAACACTGAAGCTTTCTTT. Protein product: CASSTNLEGRGKNTEAFF.

This clone was seen just once. This rearrangement joins TRBV6-2 or TRBV6-3 to TRBJ2-5; 14 nucleotides align to TRBD2. CDR1 is MNHEY and CDR2 is SVGEGT in the germline V gene. V lost 2 bases and J lost 5; bases outside the gene matches: 4. The CDR3 runs to 16 residues. CDR3 loop: CASSYRTSGRSETQYF. The DNA for the CDR3 is TGTGCCAGCAGTTACAGGACTAGCGGGAGGTCTGAGACCCAGTACTTC.

This CDR3 reads CASSPRIPLEGTEAFF. CDR3 sequence (DNA): TGTGCCAGCAGCCCCAGGATCCCCTTAGAGGGTACTGAAGCTTTCTTT. The V gene is TRBV5-6, the J gene TRBJ1-1; D is uncertain. The CDR3 runs 16 residues. Germline lookup yields CDR1 SGHDT and CDR2 YYEEEE. Between the trimmed V and J ends, which lost 4 bases and 5 bases, there was a span of 21 bases.

This clone was counted a single time. The genes are TRBV2 and TRBJ2-7; weak D call: TRBD1 (6 bases). The CDR3 extends over 15 amino acids. The V and J ends lost 4 bases and 4 bases respectively, with 17 bases between them. The germline V gene encodes CDR1 SNHLY and CDR2 FYNNEI. CDR3: CASSVEGVGAYEQYF. CDR3 in DNA: TGTGCCAGCAGTGTTGAAGGAGTGGGGGCGTACGAGCAGTACTTC.

The chain combines TRBV11-2 with TRBJ2-6, with 7 bases aligning to TRBD2. J gave up 0 bases and V 5 bases, and 4 bases lay outside the gene matches. Germline CDR1 is SGHAT and CDR2 is FQNNGV. This CDR3 region has 16 residues. CDR3 in amino acids: CASSNRDYSGANVLTF. CDR3 nucleotides: TGTGCCAGCAGCAATCGGGACTACTCTGGGGCCAACGTCCTGACTTTC.

V usage is TRBV20-1 and J usage is TRBJ2-7, with 10 bases fitting TRBD1. The V segment lost 3 bases and the J segment 9 bases; nucleotides outside the gene matches: 23. Per germline, CDR1 DFQATT and CDR2 SNEGSKA (reference sequence). The CDR3 has 18 amino acids. The DNA of the CDR3 is TGCAGTGCTAGTCCGGGACAGGGGCCATCCACGAAAAATACGGTGCAGTACTTC. It encodes CSASPGQGPSTKNTVQYF.

This chain uses TRBV24-1 with TRBJ2-2, with 8 bases fitting TRBD1. Germline trimming cut 0 bases from V and 1 base from J; bases unmatched to any gene: 3. CDR3 length: 17 amino acids. CDR1 KGHDR and CDR2 SFDVKD come from the germline V gene. CDR3 coding DNA: TGTGCCACCAGTGATTTGGCCGACAGGGGGAACACCGGGGAGCTGTTTTTT. Its translation: CATSDLADRGNTGELFF.